These 18 T cell receptor beta chains share one sample of origin, sequenced in a study of shared clonotypes between healthy human individuals. Method: immunoSEQ multiplex PCR; TCRdb's copy keeps in-frame clones and lacks some. This table holds approximately 2.5 million clones, 85% to 95% found once. The sample comprised naive CD4+ T cells sorted from blood. Documented subset: CD45RA+ positively selected. The source of these receptors is a young man in good health.

In its sample, this clone was seen a few times. The V call is TRBV10-3, the J call TRBJ1-1; D unresolved. V was pared by 0 bases and J by 6 bases, with 5 bases between. The germline gives CDR1 ENHRY, CDR2 SYGVKD. The CDR3 loop spans 12 amino acids. The CDR3 loop is CAISESMSEAFF. The DNA of the CDR3 is TGTGCCATCAGTGAGTCGATGTCTGAAGCTTTCTTT.

This clone was detected only a few times. The chain employs TRBV30 and TRBJ1-1; 7 nucleotides align to TRBD1. Germline trimming cut 3 bases from V and 4 bases from J; bases unmatched to any gene: 2. The CDR3 runs 12 residues. Germline V lookup: CDR1 GTSNPN, CDR2 SVGIG (reference sequence). The chain's CDR3 is CAWRGQITEAFF. The CDR3 DNA reads TGTGCCTGGAGGGGACAGATCACTGAAGCTTTCTTT.

The V call is TRBV5-4, the J call TRBJ2-5, with 13 bases lining up with TRBD2. This CDR3 contains 17 residues. Trimming at V came to 4 bases and at J to 1 base, leaving 7 bases not matched to a gene. Germline V gives CDR1 SGHNT, CDR2 YYREEE (reference sequence). CDR3 in amino acids: CASSPPGLAGPQETQYF. The CDR3 coding sequence is TGTGCCAGCAGCCCTCCGGGACTAGCGGGGCCCCAAGAGACCCAGTACTTC.

The CDR3: CAISEKRGGTVADTQYF. The CDR3 nucleotides are TGTGCCATCAGTGAGAAGCGGGGGGGCACGGTGGCAGATACGCAGTATTTT. This sequence joins TRBV10-3 and TRBJ2-3; 10 bases are a match to TRBD2. J lost 4 bases, V lost 2 bases, and 9 bases had no gene match. Germline CDR1 ENHRY, CDR2 SYGVKD. The length of the CDR3 is 17 residues.

This rearrangement joins TRBV30 to TRBJ2-2; possible D gene TRBD1, 6 bases. CDR1 is GTSNPN and CDR2 is SVGIG in the germline V gene (reference sequence). This CDR3 has 13 amino acids. Trimming shortened V by 8 bases and J by 0 bases, and 10 bases separated the two germline ends. Here the CDR3 DNA reads TGTGCCCTGGGACAAGCGAACACCGGGGAGCTGTTTTTT. The encoded protein is CALGQANTGELFF.

This chain uses TRBV4-1 with TRBJ1-2; tentative D call: TRBD1 (6 bases). V shed 3 bases and J shed 5 bases, with 16 bases lying between them. The CDR3 extends over 15 amino acids. Per germline, CDR1 MGHRA and CDR2 YSYEKL. The CDR3 region is CASSHPPTGLYGYTF. In DNA form, the CDR3 reads TGCGCCAGCAGCCACCCTCCCACAGGGTTATATGGCTACACCTTC.

The rearrangement links TRBV11-3 to TRBJ2-3; D remains ambiguous. V shed 0 bases and J shed 0 bases, with 10 bases lying between them. CDR1 and CDR2 (germline): SGHNT, YENEEA. There are 16 residues in the CDR3. The CDR3 protein is CASSLEDRPSTDTQYF. As DNA, the CDR3 is TGTGCCAGCAGCTTAGAGGATAGACCTAGCACAGATACGCAGTATTTT.

The V call is TRBV7-8, the J call TRBJ2-3; 10 bases line up with TRBD2. Trimming took 5 bases from V and 6 from J; bases not matched to a gene: 11. This CDR3 has 16 amino acids. Germline-derived CDR1 and CDR2 are SGHVS and FQNEAQ. CDR3 nucleotides: TGTGCCAGCAGCCTAGGGGTAGCGGGAGGTAGGGATACGCAGTATTTT. This encodes CASSLGVAGGRDTQYF.

This chain uses TRBV4-1 with TRBJ1-4, with D uncertain. Looked up from germline, CDR1 is MGHRA and CDR2 is YSYEKL. The CDR3 has 16 amino acids. Deletions cut 3 bases from V and 0 bases from J, with 11 bases between. Here the CDR3 reads CASSQNPGATNEKLFF. The CDR3 coding sequence is TGCGCCAGCAGCCAGAACCCAGGCGCAACTAATGAAAAACTGTTTTTT.

The CDR3 coding sequence is TGTGCCAGAAGCTCCGGGACTAGCGCGAGCACAGATACGCAGTATTTT. Translation: CARSSGTSASTDTQYF. The V gene is TRBV5-3, the J gene TRBJ2-3; 10 bases line up with TRBD2. TRBV5-3 qualifies as an ORF whose function is uncertain. The V segment lost 3 bases and the J segment 0 bases; nucleotides outside the gene matches: 4. The CDR3 runs to 16 residues.

The J gene is TRBJ2-6, the V gene TRBV7-8; D not certain. Germline CDR1 SGHVS, CDR2 FQNEAQ. V lost 3 bases, J lost 2 bases, and 8 bases lay in between. CDR3 length equals 15 residues. Written as DNA, the CDR3 is TGTGCCAGCAGCTTTGGTTTCCCTGGGGCCAACGTCCTGACTTTC. Translating gives CASSFGFPGANVLTF.

The chain uses TRBV5-1 and TRBJ2-2; maybe TRBD1 (6 bases). V lost 5 bases to trimming and J lost 4 bases, with 12 bases between them. The germline gives CDR1 SGHRS, CDR2 YFSETQ. The length of the CDR3 is 14 residues. CDR3 coding DNA: TGCGCCAGCAGTTCCCACAGGGCCACCGGGGAGCTGTTTTTT. It yields the protein CASSSHRATGELFF. The variable domain in full, completed from reference TRBV5-1 and TRBJ2-2, reads KAGVTQTPRYLIKTRGQQVTLSCSPISGHRSVSWYQQTPGQGLQFLFEYFSETQRNKGNFPGRFSGRQFSNSRSEMNVSTLELGDSALYLCASSSHRATGELFFGEGSRLTVL.

The J gene is TRBJ2-1, the V gene TRBV12-5, with 9 bases that match TRBD1. Looked up from germline, CDR1 is LGHNT and CDR2 is FRNRAP. The length of the CDR3 is 14 residues. V lost 6 bases, J lost 8 bases, and 8 bases stayed unmatched. For the CDR3, the DNA is TGTGCTAGTGGAGCTGGGACAGGGTTCGATGAGCAGTTCTTC. This gives the protein CASGAGTGFDEQFF.

The chain joins TRBV6-5 to TRBJ2-2; D perhaps matches TRBD2 (6 bases). The CDR3 totals 15 residues. The ends were cut back, 5 bases at V and 5 bases at J, with 15 bases in the middle. Germline V gene data show CDR1 as MNHEY and CDR2 as SVGAGI. CDR3: CASSPPAGLTGELFF. The CDR3 DNA reads TGTGCCAGCAGTCCACCGGCGGGACTTACCGGGGAGCTGTTTTTT.

This clone appeared a single time. The V gene is TRBV6-6, the J gene TRBJ1-4; D is perhaps TRBD1 (5 bases). This CDR3 region has 13 residues. The germline gives CDR1 MNHNY, CDR2 SVGAGI (reference sequence). With 11 bases removed from V and 3 bases from J, the gap between germline ends came to 13 bases. CDR3 in amino acids: CACSQGANEKLFF. CDR3 sequence (DNA): TGTGCCTGTTCTCAGGGAGCTAATGAAAAACTGTTTTTT.

Of note for this clone: Distinct nucleotide sequences in the sample also encode this CDR3. V usage is TRBV28 and J usage is TRBJ2-7; TRBD2 is a possible D gene (6 bases). Trimming shortened V by 3 bases and J by 7 bases, and 7 bases separated the two germline ends. The CDR3 totals 11 residues. CDR1 is MDHEN and CDR2 is SYDVKM in the germline V gene. The CDR3 nucleotides read TGTGCCAGCAGTTTCCGGGGGGAGCAGTACTTC. Protein: CASSFRGEQYF.

The chain links TRBV6-1 to TRBJ1-5, with a weak D call TRBD1 (5 bases). V gave up 0 bases and J gave up 7 bases, with 16 bases separating them. The CDR3 totals 16 residues. Germline V lookup: CDR1 MNHNS, CDR2 SASEGT. The CDR3 DNA follows: TGTGCCAGCAGTGAAGCGCGGGGACCCAAACCCCAGCCCCAGCATTTT. It codes for CASSEARGPKPQPQHF.

In this sample, this clone turned up once. The chain is built from TRBV6-5 and TRBJ2-5, with 8 bases that match TRBD2. CDR3 length: 13 residues. In germline, CDR1 is MNHEY, CDR2 SVGAGI. The junction had 5 bases not matched to a gene; V was cut back by 6 bases and J by 5 bases. CDR3 bases: TGTGCCAGCAGCCGCGGGAGGATGGAGACCCAGTACTTC. This codes for CASSRGRMETQYF.